These 29 T cell receptor beta chains share one sample of origin, sequenced in a study of cytomegalovirus exposure and HLA in healthy donors. Primers: 60 Vbeta forward and 13 Jbeta reverse. Sequencing was performed with immunoSEQ multiplex PCR; in TCRdb, only in-frame clones are kept and a portion is missing. The sample records approximately 140,000 clones, about two thirds being singletons. The material sequenced was PBMCs. All receptors derive from a human donor in good health.

The V and J genes are TRBV7-2 and TRBJ2-6; a possible D gene is TRBD1 (6 bases). Between the trimmed V and J ends, which lost 1 base and 0 bases, there was a span of 10 bases. Per the germline V gene, CDR1 is SGHTA and CDR2 is FQGNSA. CDR3 length: 17 amino acids. The CDR3 coding sequence is TGTGCCAGCAGCTTAGTAGCAGGGGACTCTGGGGCCAACGTCCTGACTTTC. It codes for CASSLVAGDSGANVLTF.

This clone was counted a few times. The rearrangement joins TRBV9 to TRBJ2-3; TRBD2 matches at 11 bases. The germline CDR1 and CDR2 sequences are SGDLS and YYNGEE. This CDR3 spans 15 amino acids. After removal of 0 bases from V and 3 bases from J, the junction contained 0 bases not matched to a gene. The CDR3 region is CASSVGLAGTDTQYF. CDR3 bases: TGTGCCAGCAGCGTAGGACTAGCGGGAACAGATACGCAGTATTTT.

This clone was found a few times. This chain links TRBV6-5 with TRBJ2-1; tentatively, D is TRBD2 (5 bases). CDR1 and CDR2 (germline): MNHEY, SVGAGI. CDR3 length: 14 amino acids. With 4 bases removed from V and 6 bases from J, the gap between germline ends came to 13 bases. Here the CDR3 reads CASSSDFIGNEQFF. For the CDR3, the DNA is TGTGCCAGCAGTTCGGACTTTATAGGCAATGAGCAGTTCTTC.

This clone was detected only once. This chain uses TRBV25-1 with TRBJ2-5; 12 bases line up with TRBD2. The closer fit of TRBJ2-7 to the DNA end suggests the J call may be wrong. The CDR3 runs 14 residues. Germline CDR1 MGHDK, CDR2 SYGVNS. CDR3 in DNA: TGTGCCAGCAGTGAATTGGGACTAGCGGGCGAGCAGTACTTC. Translated: CASSELGLAGEQYF.

Notes on this clone: One junction end does not reproduce the germline sequence, and a read error may be involved. V gene TRBV7-9 combines with J gene TRBJ1-2; possible D gene TRBD1, 6 bases. This CDR3 is 13 amino acids long. The germline V gene has CDR1 SEHNR and CDR2 FQNEAQ (reference sequence). The CDR3 reads CSSSSQGGRGYTF. The CDR3 nucleotides are TGTTCCAGCAGCTCCCAAGGGGGTAGAGGCTACACCTTC. The whole variable domain, filled in from reference TRBV7-9 and TRBJ1-2, reads DTGVSQNPRHKITKRGQNVTFRCDPISEHNRLYWYRQTLGQGPEFLTYFQNEAQLEKSRLLSDRFSAERPKGSFSTLEIQRTEQGDSAMYLCSSSSQGGRGYTFGSGTRLTVV.

V is TRBV7-2 and J is TRBJ2-2; TRBD2 might be the D (6 bases). In germline, CDR1 is SGHTA, CDR2 FQGNSA. The ends were cut back, 0 bases at V and 4 bases at J, with 12 bases in the middle. The CDR3 loop spans 16 amino acids. The CDR3 sequence is CASSLAGGWGTGELFF. The CDR3 nucleotides read TGTGCCAGCAGCTTAGCCGGGGGTTGGGGCACCGGGGAGCTGTTTTTT. Filled out from reference TRBV7-2 and TRBJ2-2, the complete variable domain reads GAGVSQSPSNKVTEKGKDVELRCDPISGHTALYWYRQSLGQGLEFLIYFQGNSAPDKSGLPSDRFSAERTGGSVSTLTIQRTQQEDSAVYLCASSLAGGWGTGELFFGEGSRLTVL.

V and J are TRBV2 and TRBJ2-2; a possible D gene is TRBD1 (6 bases). Germline values: CDR1 SNHLY, CDR2 FYNNEI. V lost 7 bases and J lost 6, with 21 bases in between. This CDR3 is 16 amino acids long. The DNA for the CDR3 is TGTGCCAGCAACGCTGGACAGTCGATTTTGGCCGGGGAGCTGTTTTTT. It encodes CASNAGQSILAGELFF.

The chain uses TRBV4-2 and TRBJ2-7; 7 bases are shared with TRBD1. Germline V gene lookup returns CDR1 LGHNA and CDR2 YNFKEQ. V was pared by 2 bases and J by 0 bases, with 4 bases of the junction left unmatched. The CDR3 has 15 amino acids. The CDR3 spells CASSQYRGNSYEQYF. Written as DNA, the CDR3 is TGTGCCAGCAGCCAATACAGGGGCAACTCCTACGAGCAGTACTTC.

The rearrangement joins TRBV9 to TRBJ1-2; D is perhaps TRBD1 (6 bases). The CDR3 contains 15 residues. Per the germline V gene, CDR1 is SGDLS and CDR2 is YYNGEE. V shed 0 bases and J shed 8 bases, with 17 bases lying between them. CDR3: CASSVEGSAGEGYTF. Written as DNA, the CDR3 is TGTGCCAGCAGCGTAGAAGGATCGGCAGGGGAGGGCTACACCTTC.

This sequence joins TRBV9 and TRBJ2-1; the D is unclear. Deletions cut 1 base from V and 7 bases from J, with 6 bases between. The CDR3 runs 12 residues. The germline V gene has CDR1 SGDLS and CDR2 YYNGEE. Here the CDR3 DNA reads TGTGCCAGCAGCGTATCGGGTAATGAGCAGTTCTTC. This translates into CASSVSGNEQFF.

The chain combines TRBV6-1 with TRBJ1-2, with 9 bases lining up with TRBD1. The germline gives CDR1 MNHNS, CDR2 SASEGT. V lost 8 bases, J lost 8 bases, and 12 bases stayed unmatched. The CDR3 has 14 amino acids. The chain's CDR3 is CASYRDREFNGYTF. The CDR3 DNA reads as TGTGCCAGCTACCGGGACAGGGAATTTAACGGCTACACCTTC.

This clone appeared a single time. The chain recombines TRBV7-9 with TRBJ2-1; tentative D call: TRBD2 (5 bases). Trimming cost V 2 bases and J 6 bases, with 5 bases left between them. The V gene's germline CDR1 is SEHNR and CDR2 FQNEAQ (reference sequence). This CDR3 contains 12 residues. This chain's CDR3 is CASSLSGNEQFF. The CDR3 DNA is TGTGCCAGCAGCTTAAGCGGCAATGAGCAGTTCTTC. Full variable domain (missing parts from reference TRBV7-9 and TRBJ2-1): DTGVSQNPRHKITKRGQNVTFRCDPISEHNRLYWYRQTLGQGPEFLTYFQNEAQLEKSRLLSDRFSAERPKGSFSTLEIQRTEQGDSAMYLCASSLSGNEQFFGPGTRLTVL.

The chain joins TRBV14 to TRBJ2-5; 9 positions agree with TRBD1. The CDR3 loop spans 17 amino acids. Germline lookup yields CDR1 SGHDN and CDR2 FVKESK. Trimming removed 4 bases from V and 4 bases from J; junction bases left unmatched: 13. CDR3 in amino acids: CASSPLPGQGDRETQYF. CDR3 DNA: TGTGCCAGCAGCCCACTCCCGGGACAGGGAGACCGAGAGACCCAGTACTTC.

The V call is TRBV2, the J call TRBJ2-1; a weak D match, TRBD2 (6 bases). The germline V gene has CDR1 SNHLY and CDR2 FYNNEI. Trimming took 6 bases from V and 8 from J, leaving 8 bases between them. There are 11 residues in the CDR3. The CDR3 DNA reads TGTGCCAGCAGACCTAGCGATGAGCAGTTCTTC. Protein: CASRPSDEQFF.

V and J are TRBV19 and TRBJ1-2; D is uncertain. The CDR3 spans 15 residues. CDR1 and CDR2 from the germline V gene are LNHDA and SQIVND (reference sequence). V was cut by 8 bases and J by 0 bases, with 16 bases left in between. The CDR3 DNA reads TGTGCCAGTTGCTACGGACTGGGCCCTAACTATGGCTACACCTTC. Encoded protein: CASCYGLGPNYGYTF.

The chain recombines TRBV7-3 with TRBJ2-3; a weak D match, TRBD2 (6 bases). V shed 5 bases and J shed 0 bases, with 15 bases lying between them. The CDR3 spans 16 residues. The germline gives CDR1 SGHTA, CDR2 FQGTGA. CDR3 sequence (DNA): TGTGCCAGCAGCCCAGAGACTAGAAGTAGCACAGATACGCAGTATTTT. This encodes CASSPETRSSTDTQYF. Full variable domain (remainder filled in from reference TRBV7-3 and TRBJ2-3): GAGVSQTPSNKVTEKGKYVELRCDPISGHTALYWYRQSLGQGPEFLIYFQGTGAADDSGLPNDRFFAVRPEGSVSTLKIQRTERGDSAVYLCASSPETRSSTDTQYFGPGTRLTVL.

This chain links TRBV29-1 with TRBJ2-1; 9 bases align to TRBD1. Germline V gene data show CDR1 as SQVTM and CDR2 as ANQGSEA. The junction had 8 bases not matched to a gene; V was cut back by 4 bases and J by 4 bases. The CDR3 covers 15 residues. The CDR3: CSVAGDRVGYNEQFF. CDR3 nucleotide sequence: TGCAGCGTTGCGGGGGACAGGGTAGGGTACAATGAGCAGTTCTTC.

The gene calls are TRBV9 and TRBJ1-2, with D perhaps TRBD1 (5 bases). Germline values: CDR1 SGDLS, CDR2 YYNGEE. Trimming stripped 0 bases from V and 7 bases from J, with 7 bases between. The CDR3 has 12 residues. The CDR3 DNA follows: TGTGCCAGCAGCGTAGCCGGGGGTGGCTACACCTTC. This encodes CASSVAGGGYTF.

The chain couples TRBV28 to TRBJ2-5; 8 bases match TRBD1. The CDR3 contains 15 residues. V dropped 5 bases and J dropped 5; count of bases not matched to a gene: 10. Per germline, CDR1 MDHEN and CDR2 SYDVKM. The CDR3 reads CASSPRRTGWETQYF. The CDR3, as DNA: TGTGCCAGCAGTCCCCGGAGGACAGGGTGGGAGACCCAGTACTTC.

This sequence joins TRBV19 and TRBJ2-5, with D perhaps TRBD1 (7 bases). The CDR3 totals 15 residues. Per the germline V gene, CDR1 is LNHDA and CDR2 is SQIVND (reference sequence). Trimming took off 6 bases at V and 5 bases at J, with 19 bases between the two ends. CDR3 in DNA: TGTGCCAGTAGGAGGAGGGGGCTATCGGGGGAGACCCAGTACTTC. Protein sequence: CASRRRGLSGETQYF.

This clone was seen more than once but under ten times. The V and J genes are TRBV9 and TRBJ2-3; the D gene is possibly TRBD1 (6 bases). The CDR3 covers 16 residues. From germline, CDR1 is SGDLS and CDR2 YYNGEE. V was cut by 0 bases and J by 4 bases, with 15 bases left in between. CDR3 sequence: CASSVGLGAPSDTQYF. DNA of the CDR3: TGTGCCAGCAGCGTAGGCTTGGGGGCCCCCTCAGATACGCAGTATTTT.

The V call is TRBV30, the J call TRBJ1-3, with D hard to call. Germline V CDR1 and CDR2: GTSNPN, SVGIG (reference sequence). The CDR3 loop spans 13 amino acids. V was trimmed by 0 bases and J by 4 bases, leaving 7 bases between them. The CDR3 here is CAWSVLFGNTIYF. The CDR3 coding sequence is TGTGCCTGGAGTGTACTTTTCGGAAACACCATATATTTT. Full variable domain (missing parts from reference TRBV30 and TRBJ1-3): SQTIHQWPATLVQPVGSPLSLECTVEGTSNPNLYWYRQAAGRGLQLLFYSVGIGQISSEVPQNLSASRPQDRQFILSSKKLLLSDSGFYLCAWSVLFGNTIYFGEGSWLTVV.

The chain is built from TRBV6-1 and TRBJ1-2, with D tentatively TRBD1 (5 bases). V was shortened by 4 bases and J by 8 bases, with 8 bases between the two germline ends. The CDR3 sequence is 11 residues long. The germline CDR1 and CDR2 sequences are MNHNS and SASEGT. The CDR3 DNA reads as TGTGCCAGCAGTGCAACAGGCGGCTACACCTTC. Translated, it gives CASSATGGYTF.

The CDR3 here is CASSAREQSNTEAFF. In DNA, the CDR3 is TGTGCCAGCAGTGCCCGGGAACAGTCGAACACTGAAGCTTTCTTT. The V gene is TRBV25-1, the J gene TRBJ1-1, with D unresolved. Germline lookup yields CDR1 MGHDK and CDR2 SYGVNS. This CDR3 has 15 residues. Trimming took 4 bases from V and 1 from J, leaving 13 bases between them.

J is TRBJ2-1 and V is TRBV5-6, with D tentatively TRBD2 (6 bases). The CDR3 has 17 residues. V was trimmed by 4 bases and J by 1 base, leaving 18 bases between them. CDR1 is SGHDT, CDR2 YYEEEE, per germline. Here the CDR3 DNA reads TGTGCCAGCAGCACACGACTAGTTATAAAGTCCTACAATGAGCAGTTCTTC. This sequence encodes CASSTRLVIKSYNEQFF.

V gene TRBV29-1 combines with J gene TRBJ1-4, with 10 nucleotides matching TRBD1. Germline V gives CDR1 SQVTM, CDR2 ANQGSEA. The length of the CDR3 is 13 residues. J gave up 5 bases and V 7 bases, and 4 bases lay outside the gene matches. CDR3 sequence reads: CSGRTGGNEKLFF. CDR3 nucleotide sequence: TGCAGCGGGAGGACAGGGGGAAATGAAAAACTGTTTTTT.

The J gene is TRBJ2-3, the V gene TRBV5-1; TRBD2 is a possible D gene (6 bases). CDR3 length equals 15 residues. V dropped 1 base and J dropped 2 bases, with 11 bases sitting between them. Germline V gene data show CDR1 as SGHRS and CDR2 as YFSETQ. The CDR3 DNA reads as TGCGCCAGCAGCTTGAGGGCGGGACCCACAGATACGCAGTATTTT. Encoded protein: CASSLRAGPTDTQYF.

This chain links TRBV7-3 with TRBJ2-2, with 11 bases that match TRBD1. Germline loops: CDR1 SGHTA, CDR2 FQGTGA. This CDR3 is 16 amino acids long. V trimming: 5 bases; J trimming: 4 bases; junction bases outside the gene matches: 6. The CDR3 nucleotides read TGTGCCAGCAGCCTCGGACAGGGGGCGTCCACCGGGGAGCTGTTTTTT. It codes for CASSLGQGASTGELFF.

The chain employs TRBV6-6 and TRBJ2-3; 10 bases map to TRBD2. The CDR3 is 15 residues long. CDR1 is MNHNY, CDR2 SVGAGI, per germline (reference sequence). Germline trimming cut 10 bases from V and 1 base from J; bases unmatched to any gene: 8. CDR3 bases: TGTGCCACCGTTATAACTAGCGGGGGCACAGATACGCAGTATTTT. Protein sequence: CATVITSGGTDTQYF.